This T cell receptor beta chain was captured in a study of blood T cell repertoires in COVID-19. As for the study in general: COVID-19 samples collected from the United States, Italy and Spain covered acute and convalescent phases. Nucleic acid was either cDNA or gDNA, and it came from T cells, B-cell-depleted T cells, or PBMCs.

The table lists this clone with a count of one. The authors' processing: Amplification of reference gene primers provided the estimated nucleated cell counts. Profiled with immunoSEQ multiplex PCR; TCRdb holds only in-frame clones, not every one. V, J and clone size are taken as reported in that table, and D and trimming were inferred from the DNA itself. The sample includes 80,000 to 100,000 clones, roughly 86% of them seen just once. The CDR3 totals 14 residues. Germline values: CDR1 ENHRY, CDR2 SYGVKD. The V end was cut by 2 bases, the J end by 3 bases, with 11 bases between. The V call is TRBV10-3, the J call TRBJ2-7, with D perhaps matching TRBD1 (5 bases). Sequencing was done on a sample of peripheral blood. This TCR derives from a woman aged 60 to 75 in a cohort sampled during active or convalescent COVID-19. The CDR3, as DNA: TGTGCCATCAGTGAGAGGGGCGACGTCTACGAGCAGTACTTC. It codes for CAISERGDVYEQYF.